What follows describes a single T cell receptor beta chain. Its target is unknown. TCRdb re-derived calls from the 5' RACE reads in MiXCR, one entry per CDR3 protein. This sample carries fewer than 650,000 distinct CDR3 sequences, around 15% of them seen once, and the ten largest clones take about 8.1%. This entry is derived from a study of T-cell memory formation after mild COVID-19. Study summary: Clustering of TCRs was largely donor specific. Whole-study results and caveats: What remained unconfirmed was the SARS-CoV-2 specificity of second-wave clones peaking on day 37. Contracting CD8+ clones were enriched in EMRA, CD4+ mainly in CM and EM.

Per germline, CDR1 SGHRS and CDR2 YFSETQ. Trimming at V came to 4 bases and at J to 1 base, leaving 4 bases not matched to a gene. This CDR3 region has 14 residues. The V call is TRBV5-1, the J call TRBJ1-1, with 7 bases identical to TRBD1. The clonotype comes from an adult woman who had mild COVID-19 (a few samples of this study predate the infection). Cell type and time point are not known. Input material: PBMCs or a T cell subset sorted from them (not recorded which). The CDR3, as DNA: TGCGCCAGCAGCGTTACAGGGGAGAACACTGAAGCTTTCTTT. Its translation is CASSVTGENTEAFF.